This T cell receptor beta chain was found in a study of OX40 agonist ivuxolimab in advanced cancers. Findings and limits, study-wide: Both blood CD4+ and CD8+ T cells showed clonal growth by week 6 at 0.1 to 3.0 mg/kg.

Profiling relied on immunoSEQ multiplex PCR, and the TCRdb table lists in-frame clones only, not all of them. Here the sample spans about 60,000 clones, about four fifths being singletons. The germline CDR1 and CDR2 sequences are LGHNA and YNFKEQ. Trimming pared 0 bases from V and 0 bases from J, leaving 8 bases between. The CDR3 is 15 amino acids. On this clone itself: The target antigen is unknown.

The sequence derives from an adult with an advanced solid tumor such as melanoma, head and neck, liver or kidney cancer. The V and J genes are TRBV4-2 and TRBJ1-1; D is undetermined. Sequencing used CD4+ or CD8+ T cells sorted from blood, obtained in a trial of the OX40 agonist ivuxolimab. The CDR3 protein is CASSQEWSMNTEAFF. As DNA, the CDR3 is TGTGCCAGCAGCCAAGAGTGGTCAATGAACACTGAAGCTTTCTTT.